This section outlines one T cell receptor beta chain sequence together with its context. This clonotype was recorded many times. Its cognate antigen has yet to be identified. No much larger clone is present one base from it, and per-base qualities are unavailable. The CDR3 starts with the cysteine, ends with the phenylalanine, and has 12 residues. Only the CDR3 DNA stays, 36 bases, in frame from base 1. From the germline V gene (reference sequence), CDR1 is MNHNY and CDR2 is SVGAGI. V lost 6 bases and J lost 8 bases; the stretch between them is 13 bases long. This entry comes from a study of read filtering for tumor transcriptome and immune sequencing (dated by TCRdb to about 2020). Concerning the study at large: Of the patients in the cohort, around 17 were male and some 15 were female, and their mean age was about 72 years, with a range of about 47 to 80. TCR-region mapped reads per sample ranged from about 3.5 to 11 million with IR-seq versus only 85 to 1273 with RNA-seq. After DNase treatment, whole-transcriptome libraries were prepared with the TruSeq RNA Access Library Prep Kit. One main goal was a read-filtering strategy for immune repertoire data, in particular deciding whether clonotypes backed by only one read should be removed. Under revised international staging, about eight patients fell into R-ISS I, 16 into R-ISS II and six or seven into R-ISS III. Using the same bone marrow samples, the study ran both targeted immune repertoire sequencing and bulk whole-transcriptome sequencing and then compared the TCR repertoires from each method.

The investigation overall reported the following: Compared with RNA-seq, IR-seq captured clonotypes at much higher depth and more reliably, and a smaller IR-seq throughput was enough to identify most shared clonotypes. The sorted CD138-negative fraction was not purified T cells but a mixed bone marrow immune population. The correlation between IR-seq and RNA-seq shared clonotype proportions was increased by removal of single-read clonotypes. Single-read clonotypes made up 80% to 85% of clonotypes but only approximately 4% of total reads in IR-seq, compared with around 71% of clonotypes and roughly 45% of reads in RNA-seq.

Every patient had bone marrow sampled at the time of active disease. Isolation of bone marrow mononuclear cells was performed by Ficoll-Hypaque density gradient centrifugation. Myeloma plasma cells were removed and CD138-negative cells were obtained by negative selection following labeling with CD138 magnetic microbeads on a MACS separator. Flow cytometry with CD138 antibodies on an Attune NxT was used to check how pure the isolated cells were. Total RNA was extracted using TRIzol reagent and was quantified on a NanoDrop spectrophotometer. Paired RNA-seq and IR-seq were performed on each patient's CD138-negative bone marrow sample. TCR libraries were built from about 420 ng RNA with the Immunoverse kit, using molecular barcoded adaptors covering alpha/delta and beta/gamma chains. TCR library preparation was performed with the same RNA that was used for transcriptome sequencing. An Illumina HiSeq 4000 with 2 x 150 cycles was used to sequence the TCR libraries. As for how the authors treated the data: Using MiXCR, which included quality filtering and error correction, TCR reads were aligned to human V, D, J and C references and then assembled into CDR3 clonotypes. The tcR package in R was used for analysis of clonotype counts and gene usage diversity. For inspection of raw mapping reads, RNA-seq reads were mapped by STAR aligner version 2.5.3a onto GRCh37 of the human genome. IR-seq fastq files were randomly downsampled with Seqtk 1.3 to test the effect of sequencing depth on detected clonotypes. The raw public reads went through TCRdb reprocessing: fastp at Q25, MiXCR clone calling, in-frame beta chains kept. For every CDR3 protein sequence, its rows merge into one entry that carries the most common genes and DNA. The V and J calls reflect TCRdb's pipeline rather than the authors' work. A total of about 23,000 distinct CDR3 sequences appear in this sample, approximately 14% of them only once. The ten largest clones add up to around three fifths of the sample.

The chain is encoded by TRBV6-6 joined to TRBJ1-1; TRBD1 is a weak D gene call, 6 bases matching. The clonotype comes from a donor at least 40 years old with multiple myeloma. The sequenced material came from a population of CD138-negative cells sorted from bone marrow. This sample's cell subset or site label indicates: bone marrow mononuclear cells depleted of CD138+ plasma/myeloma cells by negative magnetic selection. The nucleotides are TGTGCCAGCAGGATACCTGACAGGGAAGCTTTCTTT. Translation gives CASRIPDREAFF.